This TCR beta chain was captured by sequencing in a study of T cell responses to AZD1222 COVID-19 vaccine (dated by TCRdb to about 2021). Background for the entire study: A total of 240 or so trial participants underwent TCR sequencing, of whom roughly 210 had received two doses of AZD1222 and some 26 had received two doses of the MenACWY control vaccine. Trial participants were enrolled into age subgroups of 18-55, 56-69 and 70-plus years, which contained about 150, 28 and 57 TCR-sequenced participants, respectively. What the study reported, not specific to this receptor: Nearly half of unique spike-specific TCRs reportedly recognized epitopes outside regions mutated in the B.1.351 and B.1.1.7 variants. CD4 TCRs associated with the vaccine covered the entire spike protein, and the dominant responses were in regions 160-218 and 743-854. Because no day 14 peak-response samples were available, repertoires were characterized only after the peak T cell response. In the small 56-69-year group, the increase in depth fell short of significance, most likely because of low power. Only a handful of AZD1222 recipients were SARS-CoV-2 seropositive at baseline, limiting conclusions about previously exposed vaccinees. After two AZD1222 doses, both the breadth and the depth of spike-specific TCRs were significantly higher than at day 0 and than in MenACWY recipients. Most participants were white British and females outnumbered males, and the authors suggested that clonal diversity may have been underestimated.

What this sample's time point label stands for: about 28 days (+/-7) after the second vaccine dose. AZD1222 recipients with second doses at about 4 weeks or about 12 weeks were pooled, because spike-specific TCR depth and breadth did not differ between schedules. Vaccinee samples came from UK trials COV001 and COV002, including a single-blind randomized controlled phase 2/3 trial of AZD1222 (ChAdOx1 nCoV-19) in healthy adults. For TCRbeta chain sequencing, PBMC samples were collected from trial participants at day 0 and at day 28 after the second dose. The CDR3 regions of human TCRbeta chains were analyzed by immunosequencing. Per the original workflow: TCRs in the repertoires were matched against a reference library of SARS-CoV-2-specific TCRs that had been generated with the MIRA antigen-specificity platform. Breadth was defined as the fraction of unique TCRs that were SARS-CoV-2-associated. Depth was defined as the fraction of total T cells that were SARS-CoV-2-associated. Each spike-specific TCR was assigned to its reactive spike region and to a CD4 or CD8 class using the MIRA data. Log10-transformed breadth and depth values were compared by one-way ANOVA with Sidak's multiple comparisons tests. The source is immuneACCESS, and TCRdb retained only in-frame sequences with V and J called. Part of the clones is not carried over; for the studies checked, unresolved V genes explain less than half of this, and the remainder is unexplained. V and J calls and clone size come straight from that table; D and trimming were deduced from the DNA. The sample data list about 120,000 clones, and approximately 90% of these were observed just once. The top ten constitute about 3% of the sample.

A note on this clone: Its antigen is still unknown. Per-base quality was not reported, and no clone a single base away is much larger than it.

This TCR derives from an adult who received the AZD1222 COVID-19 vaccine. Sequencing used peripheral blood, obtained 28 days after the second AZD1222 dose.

The nucleotide sequence reads as follows: TGTGCCAGCAGCCCTACAGAATCCGCCCCCTACGAGCAGTACTTC. Its amino acids are CASSPTESAPYEQYF. The sequence is built from TRBV7-2 and TRBJ2-7; there is no confident call for the D gene. V lost 5 bases and J lost 2 bases; the stretch between them is 16 bases long. The germline V gene yields SGHTA for CDR1 and FQGNSA for CDR2. CDR3 length: 15 amino acids, cysteine to phenylalanine. This entry keeps only the CDR3 DNA: 45 bases, framed from base 1. With the rest looked up from the reference TRBV7-2 and TRBJ2-7 genes rather than sequenced, the full variable domain is GAGVSQSPSNKVTEKGKDVELRCDPISGHTALYWYRQSLGQGLEFLIYFQGNSAPDKSGLPSDRFSAERTGGSVSTLTIQRTQQEDSAVYLCASSPTESAPYEQYFGPGTRLTVT.